This T cell receptor (beta chain) comes out of a study of CD8 T cells in ankylosing spondylitis. TCRdb called the 5' RACE reads again in MiXCR, with one record for every CDR3 protein. The sample has about 240,000 distinct CDR3 sequences, around 7.8% seen once; the top ten hold 6.8%. This clonotype occurred a few times. This CDR3 spans 17 amino acids. This chain links TRBV21-1 with TRBJ1-4; no check of the table's D call, TRBD1, against the DNA was made. TRBV21-1 is described as a pseudogene. What was sequenced was blood, either unsorted or a sorted T cell fraction (not recorded which). The source is a male donor with ankylosing spondylitis or in good health (not recorded which). CDR3 DNA sequence: TGTGCCAGCAGCAAAGAGGCTCGGAACACCCCGGGTGAAAAACTGTTTTTT. This encodes CASSKEARNTPGEKLFF.